This T cell receptor (beta chain) was documented in a study of cytomegalovirus exposure and HLA in healthy donors. In its sample, this clone was seen once. The PCR used 60 Vbeta and 13 Jbeta primers. Here immunoSEQ multiplex PCR was the method, and the copy in TCRdb shows in-frame clones only, minus some. The sample yields about 190,000 clones, over 80% seen once. Sequencing used PBMCs. The TCR originated in a man aged 35 to 55 in good health and CMV-seropositive.

CDR3 loop: CAWSTSGVTDTQYF. The CDR3, as DNA: TGTGCCTGGAGTACTAGCGGGGTCACAGATACGCAGTATTTT. V gene TRBV30 combines with J gene TRBJ2-3, with 10 bases fitting TRBD2. Germline CDR1 GTSNPN, CDR2 SVGIG (reference sequence). The junction had 1 base not matched to a gene; V was cut back by 2 bases and J by 2 bases. The CDR3 sequence is 14 residues long. The whole variable domain, filled in from reference TRBV30 and TRBJ2-3, reads SQTIHQWPATLVQPVGSPLSLECTVEGTSNPNLYWYRQAAGRGLQLLFYSVGIGQISSEVPQNLSASRPQDRQFILSSKKLLLSDSGFYLCAWSTSGVTDTQYFGPGTRLTVL.